This T cell receptor beta chain was identified during a study of blood T cell repertoires in COVID-19. Study-level information: Both acute and convalescent COVID-19 samples were obtained from the United States, Italy and Spain. PBMCs, B-cell-depleted T cells, or T cells were the source of the cDNA or gDNA that made up the material.

Recruited during active infection, patients (from Seattle) were subsequently followed longitudinally. Study processing details: Estimates of nucleated cell counts were drawn from the amplification of reference gene primers. The assay was immunoSEQ multiplex PCR, and TCRdb's table has in-frame clones only and misses some. That table furnishes V, J and clone size, whereas the DNA furnished D and trimming. The data contain over 70,000 clones, just over 90% of them singletons. With 1 base clipped from V and 3 bases from J, the junction kept 18 bases outside the gene matches. CDR3 length: 20 amino acids. Germline loops: CDR1 MGHRA, CDR2 YSYEKL.

The receptor was isolated from a man aged 50-59 years with COVID-19, enrolled during active disease. The rearrangement uses TRBV4-1 and TRBJ1-1; 9 bases agree with TRBD1. Sequencing used peripheral blood. Here the CDR3 DNA reads TGCGCCAGCAGCCAAGTGTATTTTTTCCGGGACAGGGCATCGGACACTGAAGCTTTCTTT. Translating gives CASSQVYFFRDRASDTEAFF.